A selection of T cell receptor beta chains follows, all from one sample in a study of T cells in Graves' hyperthyroidism and ophthalmopathy. TCRdb re-derived calls from the multiplex PCR reads in MiXCR, one entry per CDR3 protein. The table lists fewer than 450,000 distinct CDR3 sequences, roughly 15% of them singletons. The specimen sequenced was blood. The receptors here all came from a woman in her 30s with Graves' hyperthyroidism that later progressed to Graves' ophthalmopathy. Each CDR3 is given with its conserved first and last residue.

TRBV28,CASSWQGYNQPQHF
TRBV7-8,CASSFRTGYNEQFF
TRBV16,CASSQQGSDTQYF
TRBV18,CASSRGGLGLASYEQYF
TRBV3-1,CASTDAGEGYTF
TRBV6-1,CASSYGTATEAFF
TRBV7-9,CASSPPNSYEQYF
TRBV10-3,CAIRDILAGTDYNEQFF
TRBV11-1,CASSHQTENTEAFF
TRBV20-1,CSARGTGASPQHF
TRBV28,CASSPLDTGELFF
TRBV30,CAWSPLSDTEAFF
TRBV9,CASSVSGTGWTGELFF
TRBV6-1,CASSKNRVEDEQFF
TRBV20-1,CSARDSTGDYTEAFF
TRBV19,CASSMNWGTDTQYF
TRBV20-1,CSARDQAGGGETQYF
TRBV20-1,CSARDMASGSSYEQYF
TRBV5-4,CASSGDRAGNTIYF
TRBV20-1,CSATRGGLARATVGELFF
TRBV18,CASSPSRTSGRGEQFF
TRBV2,CASSPGPHSWGYTF
TRBV28,CASSRYNLRDRSPTGELFF
TRBV19,CASSSHPDRGWPSYGYTF
TRBV14,CASSQGTHNEQFF
TRBV5-1,CASSLAQTTGIDTQYF
TRBV7-2,CASRLAGEYEQYF
TRBV3-1,CASSQEGVLDGYTF
TRBV19,CASSSRQEMNTEAFF
TRBV3-1,CASSKSLGLAGGSANTDTQYF
TRBV10-3,CAISESLDWYEQYF
TRBV29-1,CSVEGSPSSYGYTF
TRBV24-1,CATSDSKASVLLSNEQFF
TRBV18,CASSPPIGETTEAFF
TRBV9,CASSLVGLDNEQFF
TRBV6-9,CASSVPGFFYEQYF
TRBV4-1,CASSRTPAGGHYNYNEQFF
TRBV14,CASSHPGPAHNEQFF
TRBV5-1,CASSLSGGSETEAFF